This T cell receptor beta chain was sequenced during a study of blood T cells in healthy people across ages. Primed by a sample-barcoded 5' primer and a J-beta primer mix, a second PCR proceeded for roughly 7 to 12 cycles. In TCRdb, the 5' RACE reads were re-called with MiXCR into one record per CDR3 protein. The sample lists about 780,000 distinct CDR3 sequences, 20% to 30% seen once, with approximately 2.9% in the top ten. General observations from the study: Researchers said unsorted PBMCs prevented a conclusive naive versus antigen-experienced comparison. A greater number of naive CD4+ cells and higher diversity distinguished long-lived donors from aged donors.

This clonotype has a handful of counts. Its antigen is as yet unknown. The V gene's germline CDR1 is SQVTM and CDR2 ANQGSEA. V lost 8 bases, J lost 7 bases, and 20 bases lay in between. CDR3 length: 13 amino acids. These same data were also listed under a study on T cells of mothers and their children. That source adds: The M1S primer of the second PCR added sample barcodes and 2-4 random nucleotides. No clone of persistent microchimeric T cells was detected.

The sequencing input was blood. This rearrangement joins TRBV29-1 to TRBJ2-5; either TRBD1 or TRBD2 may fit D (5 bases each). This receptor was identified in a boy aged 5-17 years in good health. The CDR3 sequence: CSYHTGGLGTQYF. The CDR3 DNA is TGCAGCTATCATACAGGAGGCCTCGGGACCCAGTACTTC.